This T cell receptor beta chain was sequenced during a study of cytomegalovirus exposure and HLA in healthy donors. The length of the CDR3 is 11 residues. V lost 6 bases and J 5 bases, leaving 7 bases between the germline ends. Germline lookup yields CDR1 MNHNS and CDR2 SASEGT. Primers included in the PCR were 60 Vbeta and 13 Jbeta primers. Sequencing was performed with immunoSEQ multiplex PCR; in TCRdb, only in-frame clones are kept and a portion is missing. The sample yields a few hundred thousand clones, approximately 82% seen once. The receptor's source is a woman aged 40 to 50 in good health and CMV-seronegative. This chain links TRBV6-1 with TRBJ1-2; the D is unclear. Sequencing was carried out using PBMCs. CDR3 sequence: CASRTTYGYTF. DNA for the CDR3: TGTGCCAGCAGGACGACATATGGCTACACCTTC.